The 8 T cell receptor beta chains listed next were all sequenced from one sample in a study of shared clonotypes between healthy human individuals. Data came from immunoSEQ multiplex PCR; TCRdb stores just in-frame clones and leaves some out. The data show roughly 2 million clones, 95% seen once. Sequencing input: naive CD4+ T cells sorted from blood. Subset denoted: CD45RA+ positively selected. Receptor source: a young man in good health.

The gene calls are TRBV6-1 and TRBJ1-5, with a possible D match to TRBD1 (6 bases). Trimming took off 6 bases at V and 2 bases at J, with 11 bases between the two ends. Germline CDR1 and CDR2: MNHNS and SASEGT. The CDR3 has 14 residues. CDR3 sequence: CASRSRGGNQPQHF. The CDR3 nucleotides read TGTGCCAGCAGAAGCAGGGGAGGCAATCAGCCCCAGCATTTT.

The J gene is TRBJ2-7, the V gene TRBV5-4, with 7 bases lining up with TRBD1. With V trimmed by 4 bases and J by 2 bases, 9 bases remained unmatched. The CDR3 consists of 15 residues. Looked up from germline, CDR1 is SGHNT and CDR2 is YYREEE (reference sequence). In nucleotides, the CDR3 is TGTGCCAGCAGCCCACAGGGGACGGGGCCCTACGAGCAGTACTTC. It yields the protein CASSPQGTGPYEQYF.

This chain joins TRBV30 and TRBJ2-7; D possibly corresponds to TRBD2 (6 bases). Germline loops: CDR1 GTSNPN, CDR2 SVGIG (reference sequence). V lost 2 bases to trimming and J lost 7 bases, with 9 bases between them. This CDR3 has 11 residues. As DNA, the CDR3 is TGTGCCTGGAGTTCGGGGAGGGAGCAGTACTTC. This encodes CAWSSGREQYF.

The chain uses TRBV30 and TRBJ2-2; D is possibly TRBD1 or TRBD2 (5 bases each). Germline V gene lookup returns CDR1 GTSNPN and CDR2 SVGIG (reference sequence). V dropped 2 bases and J dropped 6 bases, with 19 bases sitting between them. The CDR3 length is 16 residues. The CDR3 DNA follows: TGTGCCTGGAGTCAACCGGGGCCAGGATACCCCGGGGAGCTGTTTTTT. This gives the protein CAWSQPGPGYPGELFF.

V gene TRBV2 combines with J gene TRBJ2-1; TRBD1 agrees at 9 bases. The CDR3 has 14 amino acids. The germline gives CDR1 SNHLY, CDR2 FYNNEI. V lost 5 bases and J lost 6; bases outside the gene matches: 5. In DNA form, the CDR3 reads TGTGCCAGCAGTAAGGACAGGGGATTCAATGAGCAGTTCTTC. Amino acids: CASSKDRGFNEQFF.

The rearrangement uses TRBV7-2 and TRBJ1-5, with a possible D match to TRBD1 (6 bases). Trimming shortened V by 5 bases and J by 6 bases, and 14 bases separated the two germline ends. In germline, CDR1 is SGHTA, CDR2 FQGNSA. The CDR3 loop spans 14 amino acids. CDR3 residues: CASSHRGGGQPQHF. For the CDR3, the DNA is TGTGCCAGCAGCCATAGGGGGGGCGGTCAGCCCCAGCATTTT.

The V gene is TRBV2, the J gene TRBJ2-7; tentatively, D is TRBD1 or TRBD2 (5 bases each). Germline V CDR1 and CDR2: SNHLY, FYNNEI. The length of the CDR3 is 13 residues. Trimming removed 7 bases at V and 3 bases at J, with 13 bases between. In DNA form, the CDR3 reads TGTGCCAGCAAGAGACAGACTAACTACGAGCAGTACTTC. Its protein is CASKRQTNYEQYF.

This clone was seen more than once but under ten times. This specimen includes other DNA sequences encoding the same CDR3. V gene TRBV20-1 combines with J gene TRBJ1-1; D gene unclear. From germline, CDR1 is DFQATT and CDR2 SNEGSKA (reference sequence). Trimming pared 6 bases from V and 3 bases from J, leaving 5 bases between. This CDR3 has 10 residues. This CDR3 is CSAGDTEAFF. Here the CDR3 DNA reads TGCAGTGCGGGAGACACTGAAGCTTTCTTT.